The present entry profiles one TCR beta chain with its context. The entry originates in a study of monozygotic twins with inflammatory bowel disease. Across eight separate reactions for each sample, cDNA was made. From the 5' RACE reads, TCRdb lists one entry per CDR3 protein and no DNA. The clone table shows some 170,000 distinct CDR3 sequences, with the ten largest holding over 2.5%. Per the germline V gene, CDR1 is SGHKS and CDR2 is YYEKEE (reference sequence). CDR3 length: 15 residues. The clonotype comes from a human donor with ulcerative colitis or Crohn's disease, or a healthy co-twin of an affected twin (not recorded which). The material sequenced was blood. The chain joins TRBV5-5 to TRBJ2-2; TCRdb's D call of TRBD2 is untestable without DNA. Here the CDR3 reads CASRRGLANTGELFF.